Each of the 26 T cell receptor beta chains below was sequenced from the same sample in a study of sequential checkpoint blockade in melanoma (dated 2019 in TCRdb). In the paper's terms, the treatment or condition label means: randomized to nivolumab then ipilimumab (arm A) or the reverse (arm B). The library was made by the immunoSEQ multiplex PCR assay. TCRdb retrieved this table from immuneACCESS and kept in-frame rearrangements only. Not all clones are present; in checked studies, unresolved V genes account for under half, and no reason is known for the remainder. The sample table records some 40,000 clones; 30% to 40% of these occur just once. The ten largest clonotypes hold under 2% of the sample. Sequencing was performed on tumor tissue (inferred from file names), taken from a patient given nivolumab and ipilimumab in sequence. These TCRs come from a human donor with melanoma.

This clone was counted between two and nine times. This chain joins TRBV6-8 and TRBJ2-5; D unclear. The CDR3 runs to 16 residues. CDR1 is MNHGY and CDR2 is SAAAGT in the germline V gene. V was cut by 4 bases and J by 5 bases, with 20 bases left in between. The CDR3 loop reads CASSFSVATAWETQYF. Written as DNA, the CDR3 is TGTGCCAGCAGTTTCTCGGTCGCGACGGCCTGGGAGACCCAGTACTTC.

This sequence joins TRBV9 and TRBJ1-2; D is unclear. CDR3 length: 12 amino acids. The V and J ends lost 0 bases and 13 bases respectively, with 13 bases between them. Germline assignment: CDR1 SGDLS and CDR2 YYNGEE. The CDR3 DNA reads as TGTGCCAGCAGCGTAGAGGCAGGCGCGGTCACCTTC. Protein product: CASSVEAGAVTF.

This clone occurred a few times. CDR3 nucleotides: TGTGCCTGGAGTGTAGGCACTGATCAGCCCCAGCATTTT. It is translated as CAWSVGTDQPQHF. The V and J genes are TRBV30 and TRBJ1-5; D uncertain. The CDR3 has 13 amino acids. V was clipped by 0 bases and J by 5 bases, with 8 bases between them. The germline gives CDR1 GTSNPN, CDR2 SVGIG (reference sequence).

This clone was observed a few times. The rearrangement links TRBV6-8 to TRBJ1-1; D remains ambiguous. CDR1 and CDR2 from the germline V gene are MNHGY and SAAAGT. This CDR3 is built from 13 residues. Between the trimmed V and J ends, which lost 5 bases and 5 bases, there was a span of 12 bases. CDR3 coding DNA: TGTGCCAGCAGTCGAGACTGGGAAACTGAAGCTTTCTTT. Its protein product is CASSRDWETEAFF.

This clone was seen ten or more times. The rearrangement uses TRBV7-6 and TRBJ2-5, with 8 bases that match TRBD1. The germline gives CDR1 SGHVS, CDR2 FNYEAQ. Unmatched junction bases numbered 9, after V lost 4 bases and J lost 5 bases. This CDR3 spans 15 amino acids. The CDR3 sequence: CASSSNRGIYETQYF. DNA for the CDR3: TGTGCCAGCAGCTCAAACAGGGGGATTTACGAGACCCAGTACTTC.

This clone was seen repeatedly, ten times or more. Germline is not matched at one junction end, which may reflect a read error. V and J are TRBV6-8 and TRBJ1-1; D unresolved. CDR1 and CDR2 from the germline V gene are MNHGY and SAAAGT. The CDR3 is made up of 15 amino acids. CDR3 bases: TGTGCCATCAGTGGAGGGTCAGCGACGAACACTGAAGCTTTCTTT. This sequence encodes CAISGGSATNTEAFF.

The chain combines TRBV28 with TRBJ1-6; 10 bases line up with TRBD1. Germline CDR1 is MDHEN and CDR2 is SYDVKM. This CDR3 has 19 residues. V lost 3 bases, J lost 7 bases, and 15 bases stayed unmatched. The chain's CDR3 is CASSFIPKFRQGANSPLHF. The CDR3 DNA reads TGTGCCAGCAGTTTTATTCCCAAGTTCAGACAGGGGGCGAATTCACCCCTCCACTTT.

This chain links TRBV11-3 with TRBJ2-1; D is perhaps TRBD1 (6 bases). Trimming cost V 6 bases and J 0 bases, with 15 bases left between them. In germline, CDR1 is SGHNT, CDR2 YENEEA. CDR3 length: 16 residues. DNA for the CDR3: TGTGCCAGCAGTACGGGACAACAGTACTCCTACAATGAGCAGTTCTTC. Translating gives CASSTGQQYSYNEQFF.

The chain combines TRBV30 with TRBJ2-3; D not certain. The ends were cut back, 0 bases at V and 2 bases at J, with 15 bases in the middle. CDR3 length: 16 amino acids. Germline lookup yields CDR1 GTSNPN and CDR2 SVGIG (reference sequence). In DNA form, the CDR3 reads TGTGCCTGGAGTGTAGGTAGCAACTTCGACACAGATACGCAGTATTTT. This encodes CAWSVGSNFDTDTQYF.

This chain connects TRBV18 to TRBJ2-2, with 8 bases that match TRBD1. The CDR3 sequence is 16 residues long. In germline, CDR1 is KGHSH, CDR2 LQKENI. V shed 4 bases and J 6 bases; nucleotides not matched to a gene: 10. CDR3 sequence: CASSLRTGTPAGELFF. The CDR3 coding sequence is TGTGCCAGCTCACTGCGGACAGGGACCCCGGCCGGGGAGCTGTTTTTT.

This chain links TRBV18 with TRBJ2-7, with D possibly TRBD1 on 6 matching bases. Germline CDR1 and CDR2: KGHSH and LQKENI. Between the trimmed V and J ends, which lost 2 bases and 0 bases, there was a span of 14 bases. The CDR3 is 16 residues long. CDR3 region: CASSPAGVAPSYEQYF. The DNA for the CDR3 is TGTGCCAGCTCACCAGCAGGGGTGGCCCCCTCCTACGAGCAGTACTTC.

This clone was recorded a few times. This rearrangement joins TRBV10-3 to TRBJ1-2; 9 positions agree with TRBD1. The ends lost 6 bases at V and 0 bases at J; junction bases unmatched: 11. This CDR3 contains 17 residues. The germline CDR1 and CDR2 sequences are ENHRY and SYGVKD. CDR3 region: CAIRELGQGHTNYGYTF. The CDR3 DNA reads TGTGCCATCAGGGAATTAGGACAGGGGCACACTAACTATGGCTACACCTTC.

The chain combines TRBV9 with TRBJ2-2, with D perhaps TRBD1 (6 bases). CDR3 length: 14 residues. V lost 5 bases to trimming and J lost 4 bases, with 12 bases between them. Germline V gene lookup returns CDR1 SGDLS and CDR2 YYNGEE. The CDR3, as DNA: TGTGCCAGCAGTTTAGGGGGACCCACCGGGGAGCTGTTTTTT. Protein product: CASSLGGPTGELFF.

The chain has TRBV6-8 and TRBJ1-3; D is uncertain. Germline V gene lookup returns CDR1 MNHGY and CDR2 SAAAGT. This CDR3 is built from 17 residues. Trimming cost V 3 bases and J 0 bases, with 15 bases left between them. In nucleotides, the CDR3 is TGTGCCAGCAGTTATCGTCTAGGACGGAACTCTGGAAACACCATATATTTT. Encoded protein: CASSYRLGRNSGNTIYF.

The V and J genes are TRBV19 and TRBJ2-1, with a possible D match to TRBD2 (6 bases). Trimming took 5 bases from V and 3 from J, leaving 11 bases between them. Germline V CDR1 and CDR2: LNHDA, SQIVND (reference sequence). The CDR3 extends over 14 amino acids. CDR3 sequence (DNA): TGTGCCAGTAGTTCGGCGCGGGGCTACAATGAGCAGTTCTTC. Its translation: CASSSARGYNEQFF.

This rearrangement joins TRBV18 to TRBJ1-6; D is undetermined. Germline CDR1 is KGHSH and CDR2 is LQKENI. There are 13 residues in the CDR3. Trimming removed 5 bases from V and 14 bases from J, with 16 bases in between. The CDR3 here is CASSTDFIGSLHF. Written as DNA, the CDR3 is TGTGCCAGCTCAACTGATTTTATTGGGTCCCTCCACTTT.

The rearrangement joins TRBV18 to TRBJ2-7; possible D gene TRBD1, 5 bases. Trimming pared 3 bases from V and 2 bases from J, leaving 14 bases between. CDR1 KGHSH and CDR2 LQKENI come from the germline V gene. This CDR3 has 15 residues. The CDR3 nucleotides read TGTGCCAGCTCACCCACAGGATTTAGTGCCTACGAGCAGTACTTC. This gives the protein CASSPTGFSAYEQYF.

This chain links TRBV28 with TRBJ2-2; TRBD2 might be the D (5 bases). Per germline, CDR1 MDHEN and CDR2 SYDVKM. Trimming left V 8 bases short and J 4 bases short, with 20 bases between. The CDR3 spans 16 residues. The CDR3 nucleotides read TGTGCCAGCCGACGAGTCGGGGTATTGAGCACCGGGGAGCTGTTTTTT. As protein: CASRRVGVLSTGELFF.

The chain recombines TRBV28 with TRBJ1-2; 9 nucleotides agree with TRBD1. The germline V gene encodes CDR1 MDHEN and CDR2 SYDVKM. This CDR3 comprises 15 residues. J gave up 4 bases and V 1 base, and 4 bases lay outside the gene matches. The CDR3 region is CASSLSGQGAYGYTF. The CDR3 DNA sequence: TGTGCCAGCAGTTTATCGGGACAGGGTGCCTATGGCTACACCTTC.

V gene TRBV9 combines with J gene TRBJ1-2, with a tentative D call TRBD1 (5 bases). Trimming left V 0 bases short and J 3 bases short, with 9 bases between. The germline V gene has CDR1 SGDLS and CDR2 YYNGEE. This CDR3 is 14 amino acids long. The CDR3 spells CASSVVDTYYGYTF. The CDR3 DNA reads TGTGCCAGCAGCGTAGTGGACACCTACTATGGCTACACCTTC.

Only a few counts were recorded for this clone. V usage is TRBV18 and J usage is TRBJ1-1; the D is unclear. The CDR3 runs 13 residues. CDR1 is KGHSH and CDR2 is LQKENI in the germline V gene. V was pared by 4 bases and J by 2 bases, with 8 bases between. Here the CDR3 reads CASSLDTNTEAFF. The CDR3 nucleotides read TGTGCCAGCTCACTAGACACAAACACTGAAGCTTTCTTT.

The V call is TRBV11-3, the J call TRBJ1-4, with 7 nucleotides matching TRBD1. The CDR3 sequence is 17 residues long. After removal of 8 bases from V and 0 bases from J, the junction contained 12 bases not matched to a gene. CDR1 and CDR2 (germline): SGHNT, YENEEA. In nucleotides, the CDR3 is TGTGCCAGCCTGACCGGGACAGTTTATGCAACTAATGAAAAACTGTTTTTT. Amino acids: CASLTGTVYATNEKLFF.

This clone occurred a few times. The chain is built from TRBV19 and TRBJ1-1; D is undetermined. V gave up 3 bases and J gave up 7 bases, with 12 bases separating them. Germline V gene sequence: CDR1 LNHDA, CDR2 SQIVND (reference sequence). This CDR3 region has 13 residues. CDR3 sequence: CASSMFQVGEAFF. CDR3 nucleotides: TGTGCCAGTAGTATGTTTCAGGTGGGTGAAGCTTTCTTT.

This clone was detected many times. This chain joins TRBV11-3 and TRBJ1-2; a possible D gene is TRBD1 (5 bases). The V end lost 3 bases, the J end lost 2 bases, and 10 bases lay between the germline ends. The CDR3 loop spans 14 amino acids. The germline V gene encodes CDR1 SGHNT and CDR2 YENEEA. CDR3 region: CASSLEGVNYGYTF. The CDR3 DNA follows: TGTGCCAGCAGCTTGGAAGGGGTCAACTATGGCTACACCTTC.

This chain uses TRBV7-6 with TRBJ2-7; 15 bases fit TRBD2. Germline CDR1 reads SGHVS; CDR2 reads FNYEAQ. Losses at the gene ends were 5 bases for V and 3 bases for J; bases not matched to a gene: 2. The CDR3 has 15 amino acids. CDR3 residues: CASSRTSGGDYEQYF. The CDR3 nucleotides read TGTGCCAGCAGCAGGACTAGCGGGGGGGACTACGAGCAGTACTTC.

This clone was counted between two and nine times. The V and J genes are TRBV6-4 and TRBJ1-3; no firm D call. Trimming left V 10 bases short and J 0 bases short, with 4 bases between. From germline, CDR1 is MRHNA and CDR2 SNTAGT. The CDR3 is 11 residues long. The CDR3 nucleotides read TGTGCCATTCACTCTGGAAACACCATATATTTT. Residues: CAIHSGNTIYF.